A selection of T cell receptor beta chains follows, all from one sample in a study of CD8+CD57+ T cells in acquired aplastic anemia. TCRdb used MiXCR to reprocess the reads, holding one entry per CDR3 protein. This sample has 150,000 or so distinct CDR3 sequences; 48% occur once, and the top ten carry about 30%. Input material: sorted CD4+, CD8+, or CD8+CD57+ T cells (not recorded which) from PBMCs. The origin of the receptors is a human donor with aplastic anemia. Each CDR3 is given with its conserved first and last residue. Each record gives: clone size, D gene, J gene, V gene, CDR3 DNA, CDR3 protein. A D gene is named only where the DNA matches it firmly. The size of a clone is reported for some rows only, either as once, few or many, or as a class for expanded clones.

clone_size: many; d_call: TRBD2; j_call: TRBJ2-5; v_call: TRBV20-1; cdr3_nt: TGCAGTGTTCGGACTAGCCTCCAAGAGACCCAGTACTTC; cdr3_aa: CSVRTSLQETQYF
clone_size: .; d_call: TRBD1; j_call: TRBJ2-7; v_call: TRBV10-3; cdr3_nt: TGTGCCATCAGTGAGTCGGGGGCCGGGACAGGGGGATACGAGCAGTACTTC; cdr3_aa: CAISESGAGTGGYEQYF
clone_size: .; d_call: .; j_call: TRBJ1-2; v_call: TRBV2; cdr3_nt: TGTGCCAGCAGCGTCCCACGCCTTATCCAGGGATCCAACTATGGCTACACCTTC; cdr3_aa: CASSVPRLIQGSNYGYTF
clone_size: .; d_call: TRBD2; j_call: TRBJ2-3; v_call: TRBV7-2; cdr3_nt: TGTGCCAGCAGCTTAGCAAGACTAGCGGGCAACACAGATACGCAGTATTTT; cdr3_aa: CASSLARLAGNTDTQYF
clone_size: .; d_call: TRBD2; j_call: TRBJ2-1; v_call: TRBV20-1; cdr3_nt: TGCAGTGCCTCGGGACTAGCGACCTACAATGAGCAGTTCTTC; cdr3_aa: CSASGLATYNEQFF
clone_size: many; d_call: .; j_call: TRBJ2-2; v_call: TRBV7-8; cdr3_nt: TGTGCCAGCAGCTTAGTAGGAGGACATACCGGGGAGCTGTTTTTT; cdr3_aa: CASSLVGGHTGELFF
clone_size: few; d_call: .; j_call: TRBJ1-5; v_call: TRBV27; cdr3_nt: TGTGCCAGCAGTTCCTGGGGTCGGGATCAGCCCCAGCATTTT; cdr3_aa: CASSSWGRDQPQHF
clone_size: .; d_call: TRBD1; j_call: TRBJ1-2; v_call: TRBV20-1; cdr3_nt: TGCAGTGCTAGAGGCGACAGGGGGGGCTACACCTTC; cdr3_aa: CSARGDRGGYTF
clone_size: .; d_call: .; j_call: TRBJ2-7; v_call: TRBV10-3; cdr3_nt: TGTGCCATCAGTGAACCCGGACGTTACGAGCAGTACTTC; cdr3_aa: CAISEPGRYEQYF
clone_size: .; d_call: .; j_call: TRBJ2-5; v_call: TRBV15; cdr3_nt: TGTGCCACCAGCAGAGTGGGGCAGTACCGAGAGACCCAGTACTTC; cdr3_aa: CATSRVGQYRETQYF
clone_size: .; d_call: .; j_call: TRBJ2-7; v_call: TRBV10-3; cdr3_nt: TGTGCCATCACCGAGGCCCTGGGGGGGCTGAGGGAGCAGTACTTC; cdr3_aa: CAITEALGGLREQYF
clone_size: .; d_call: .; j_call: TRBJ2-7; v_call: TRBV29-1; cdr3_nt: TGCAGCGTTGAACAGTTAAGCTCCTACGAGCAGTACTTC; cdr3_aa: CSVEQLSSYEQYF
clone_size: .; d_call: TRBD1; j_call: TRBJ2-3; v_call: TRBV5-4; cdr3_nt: TGTGCCAGCAGCTCCGGGACAGGGGATGCAGATACGCAGTATTTT; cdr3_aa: CASSSGTGDADTQYF
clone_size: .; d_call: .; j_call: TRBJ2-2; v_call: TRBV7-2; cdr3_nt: TGTGCCAGCAGCCCCCAAGGCAGGAACACCGGGGAGCTGTTTTTT; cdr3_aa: CASSPQGRNTGELFF
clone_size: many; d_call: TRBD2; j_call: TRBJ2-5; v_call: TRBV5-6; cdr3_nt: TGTGCCAGCAGCTTCACTAGCGGAGGGACTCAAGAGACCCAGTACTTC; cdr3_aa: CASSFTSGGTQETQYF
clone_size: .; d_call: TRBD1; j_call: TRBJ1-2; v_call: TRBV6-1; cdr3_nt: TGTGCCAGCAGTGAACCAGGGACAGGGGCATATGGCTACACCTTC; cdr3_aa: CASSEPGTGAYGYTF
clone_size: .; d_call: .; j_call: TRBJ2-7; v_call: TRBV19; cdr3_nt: TGTGCCAGTGGTGAGGGGTTGGGCGCCTACGAGCAGTACTTC; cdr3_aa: CASGEGLGAYEQYF
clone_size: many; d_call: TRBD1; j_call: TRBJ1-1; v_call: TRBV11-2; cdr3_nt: TGTGCCAGCAGCCCAATCCCGGGACAGGGTCGTTACACTGAAGCTTTCTTT; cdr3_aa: CASSPIPGQGRYTEAFF
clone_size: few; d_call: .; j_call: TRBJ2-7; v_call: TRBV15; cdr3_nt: TGTGCCACCAGCAGAGGTGGGGGTGGTGCCTACGAGCAGTACTTC; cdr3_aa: CATSRGGGGAYEQYF
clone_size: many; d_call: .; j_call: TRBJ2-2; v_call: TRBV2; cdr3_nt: TGTGCCAGCAGTGTAGGAGGGAGCTCCCACACCGGGGAGCTGTTTTTT; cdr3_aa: CASSVGGSSHTGELFF
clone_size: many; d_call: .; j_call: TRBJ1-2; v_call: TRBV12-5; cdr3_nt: TGTGCTAGTGGTTTCCTGGTTGGGGGCTACACCTTC; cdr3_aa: CASGFLVGGYTF
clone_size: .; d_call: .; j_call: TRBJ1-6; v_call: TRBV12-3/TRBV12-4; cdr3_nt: TGTGCCAGCAGTTTAAAGCTGCATTCACCCCTCCACTTT; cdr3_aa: CASSLKLHSPLHF
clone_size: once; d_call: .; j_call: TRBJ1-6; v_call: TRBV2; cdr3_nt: TGTGCCAGCAGTGAAGGGCGGGGCCAACGATCACCCCTCCACTTT; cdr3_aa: CASSEGRGQRSPLHF
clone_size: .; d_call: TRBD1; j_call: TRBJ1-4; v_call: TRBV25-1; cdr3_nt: TGTGCCAGCAGTGCAGCCGGGACAGGGGTACCTAATGAAAAACTGTTTTTT; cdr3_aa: CASSAAGTGVPNEKLFF
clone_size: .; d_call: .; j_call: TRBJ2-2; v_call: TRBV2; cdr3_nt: TGTGCCAGCGGGGGTTCAAGGGTAGCCGGGGAGCTGTTTTTT; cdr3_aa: CASGGSRVAGELFF
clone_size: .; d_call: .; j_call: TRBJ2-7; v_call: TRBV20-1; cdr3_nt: TGCAGTGTTCCCCGTTCCGGGAGTGAGGCCTACGAGCAGTACTTC; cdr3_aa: CSVPRSGSEAYEQYF
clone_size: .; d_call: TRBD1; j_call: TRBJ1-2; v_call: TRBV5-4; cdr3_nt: TGTGCCAGCAGCTTGGGGACAGGGGGCTATGGCTACACCTTC; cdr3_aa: CASSLGTGGYGYTF
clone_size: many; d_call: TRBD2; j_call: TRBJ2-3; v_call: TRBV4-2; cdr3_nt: TGTGCCGTACGGGCTAGCGGGATGGGGGGGAGCACAGATACGCAGTATTTT; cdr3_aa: CAVRASGMGGSTDTQYF
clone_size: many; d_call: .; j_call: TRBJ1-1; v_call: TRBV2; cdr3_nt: TGTGCCAAAGGCGTTTTGAGGGACACTGAAGCTTTCTTT; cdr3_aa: CAKGVLRDTEAFF
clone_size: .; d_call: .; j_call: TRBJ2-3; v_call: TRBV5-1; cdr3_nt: TGCGCCAGCAGCTTGGTTGACCGGGGGACAGATACGCAGTATTTT; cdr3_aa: CASSLVDRGTDTQYF
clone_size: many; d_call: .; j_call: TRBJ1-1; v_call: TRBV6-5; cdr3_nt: TGTGCCAGCAGTTACCGGGACAAGAACACTGAAGCTTTCTTT; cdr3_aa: CASSYRDKNTEAFF
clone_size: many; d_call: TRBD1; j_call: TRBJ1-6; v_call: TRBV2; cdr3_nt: TGTGCCAGCAGTGAAGAAGGGACAGTAAATTCACCCCTCCACTTT; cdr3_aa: CASSEEGTVNSPLHF
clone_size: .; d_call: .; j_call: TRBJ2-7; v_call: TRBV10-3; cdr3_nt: TGTGCCATCAAGGACATAAACTCCTACGAGCAGTACTTC; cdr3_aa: CAIKDINSYEQYF
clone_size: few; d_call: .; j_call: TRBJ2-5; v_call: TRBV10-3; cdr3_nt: TGTGCCATCAGTGAGGGGGGCGGGGGAGAGACCCAGTACTTC; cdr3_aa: CAISEGGGGETQYF
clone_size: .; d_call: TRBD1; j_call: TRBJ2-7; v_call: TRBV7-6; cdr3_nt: TGTGCCAGCAGCTTAGGTGTGCAACAGGGGGCGTACGAGCAGTACTTC; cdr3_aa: CASSLGVQQGAYEQYF
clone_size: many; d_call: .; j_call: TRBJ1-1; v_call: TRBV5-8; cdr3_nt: TGTGCCAGCAGCTTTGGGGGGCAAGGGGGCACTGAAGCTTTCTTT; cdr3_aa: CASSFGGQGGTEAFF
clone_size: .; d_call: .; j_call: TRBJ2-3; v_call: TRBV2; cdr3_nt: TGTGCCAGCAGTATTGCGGCCGTCACAGATACGCAGTATTTT; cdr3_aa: CASSIAAVTDTQYF
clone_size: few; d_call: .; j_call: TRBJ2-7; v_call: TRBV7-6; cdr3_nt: TGTGCCAGCAGCGAGAACCTTGGCGACGAGCAGTACTTC; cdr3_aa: CASSENLGDEQYF
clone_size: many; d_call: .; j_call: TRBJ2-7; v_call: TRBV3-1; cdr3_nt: TGTGCCAGCAGCCAAGATCGCTACGAGCAGTACTTC; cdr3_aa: CASSQDRYEQYF
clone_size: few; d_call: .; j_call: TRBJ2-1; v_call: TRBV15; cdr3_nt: TGTGCCACCAGCGACCTCGACAGGGGAGGGGATTACAATGAGCAGTTCTTC; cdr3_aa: CATSDLDRGGDYNEQFF
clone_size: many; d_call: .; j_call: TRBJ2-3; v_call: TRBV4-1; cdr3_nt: TGCGCCAGCAGCCCTAGCTTAGATACGCAGTATTTT; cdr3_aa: CASSPSLDTQYF
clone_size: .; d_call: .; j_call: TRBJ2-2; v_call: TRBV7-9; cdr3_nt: TGTGCCAGCAGCTTGGGCGATGAGCTGTTTTTT; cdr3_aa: CASSLGDELFF